This T cell receptor (beta chain) emerged from a study of CD4 and CD8 cells across lung adenocarcinoma regions. Germline CDR1 and CDR2: MNHNS and SASEGT. Trimming left V 5 bases short and J 0 bases short, with 15 bases between. This CDR3 spans 16 amino acids. One entry per CDR3 protein results from TCRdb running MiXCR on the PCR reads. The sample holds fewer than 6,500 distinct CDR3 sequences; roughly 48% are singletons and the top ten take 25% to 35%. This receptor was identified in a female donor with lung adenocarcinoma. The CD4 and CD8 labels of this study may be unreliable. The genes are TRBV6-1 and TRBJ2-3; no clear D gene. The specimen was CD4+ T cells from the center of a lung tumor. In nucleotides, the CDR3 is TGTGCCAGCAGTCGGACCGCAGGAGCTAGCACAGATACGCAGTATTTT. Translated: CASSRTAGASTDTQYF.